These 29 T cell receptor beta chains were sequenced from one sample in a study of T cell changes during pregnancy in multiple sclerosis. The data were produced by immunoSEQ multiplex PCR, yet TCRdb's version contains in-frame clones alone and is incomplete. The data show tens of thousands of clones, 92% seen once. The specimen comprised peripheral blood, sampled in the third trimester of pregnancy. The receptors stem from a female donor in good health, enrolled as a control in a pregnancy study.

This chain uses TRBV25-1 with TRBJ2-7; a weak D match, TRBD2 (6 bases). Trimming stripped 3 bases from V and 3 bases from J, with 15 bases between. The CDR3 is 15 amino acids. Germline V CDR1 and CDR2: MGHDK, SYGVNS. The CDR3 loop reads CASSDGGVVDYEQYF. The DNA of the CDR3 is TGTGCCAGCAGTGACGGAGGGGTGGTGGACTACGAGCAGTACTTC.

The chain uses TRBV5-6 and TRBJ2-1, with 7 bases lining up with TRBD1. CDR3 size: 15 residues. V trimming: 1 base; J trimming: 2 bases; junction bases outside the gene matches: 3. The germline gives CDR1 SGHDT, CDR2 YYEEEE. The CDR3 nucleotides are TGTGCCAGCAGCTTGAACAGGGGTGCCTACAATGAGCAGTTCTTC. This translates into CASSLNRGAYNEQFF.

The J gene is TRBJ2-1, the V gene TRBV28, with 9 positions matching TRBD2. The CDR3 loop spans 15 amino acids. Germline lookup yields CDR1 MDHEN and CDR2 SYDVKM. J gave up 4 bases and V 1 base, and 2 bases lay outside the gene matches. The CDR3 region is CASSLSLAGYNEQFF. In nucleotides, the CDR3 is TGTGCCAGCAGTTTATCCCTAGCGGGGTACAATGAGCAGTTCTTC.

This sequence joins TRBV5-4 and TRBJ1-2, with D perhaps matching TRBD1 (6 bases). Germline V gives CDR1 SGHNT, CDR2 YYREEE (reference sequence). The V end was cut by 0 bases, the J end by 4 bases, with 10 bases between. The CDR3 is 14 residues long. The CDR3 coding sequence is TGTGCCAGCAGCTTGGTAGGACAGACCTATGGCTACACCTTC. Amino acid sequence: CASSLVGQTYGYTF.

The rearrangement uses TRBV29-1 and TRBJ2-7; 8 positions match TRBD1. Germline lookup yields CDR1 SQVTM and CDR2 ANQGSEA. The CDR3 contains 14 residues. The V and J ends lost 7 bases and 4 bases, in that order; junction bases with no gene match: 12. The CDR3 nucleotides read TGCAGCGCGTCCTCCGGGACAGGCCTTTACGAGCAGTACTTC. It yields the protein CSASSGTGLYEQYF.

This clone appeared once. The CDR3 loop reads CASSLRLQYEQYF. CDR3 nucleotide sequence: TGTGCCAGCAGCTTGAGACTACAATACGAGCAGTACTTC. The chain uses TRBV5-5 and TRBJ2-7; perhaps TRBD2 as D (5 bases). Trimming took 1 base from V and 4 from J, leaving 9 bases between them. There are 13 residues in the CDR3. Germline V gene lookup returns CDR1 SGHKS and CDR2 YYEKEE (reference sequence).

The chain uses TRBV27 and TRBJ1-5; D is unclear. This CDR3 comprises 13 residues. The V end was cut by 6 bases, the J end by 0 bases, with 6 bases between. CDR1 and CDR2 from the germline V gene are MNHEY and SMNVEV (reference sequence). The CDR3 region has the DNA TGTGCCAGCAGCAGTTATAGCAATCAGCCCCAGCATTTT. Translation gives CASSSYSNQPQHF.

As regards this clone: The junction shows a germline mismatch at one end, possibly a read error. The chain uses TRBV9 and TRBJ2-7; 8 nucleotides align to TRBD1. Germline V lookup: CDR1 SGDLS, CDR2 YYNGEE. This CDR3 is 16 amino acids long. The CDR3 DNA follows: TGTGCCAGCAGCGTAGCCAGTGGGACAGGCTCCCACGAGCAGTACTTC. Its translation: CASSVASGTGSHEQYF.

This clone was detected once. The chain uses TRBV27 and TRBJ2-1; 12 bases align to TRBD2. Trimming took 5 bases from V and 5 from J; bases not matched to a gene: 10. This CDR3 contains 17 residues. Germline CDR1 is MNHEY and CDR2 is SMNVEV (reference sequence). The CDR3 is CASSTEGLAGTNNEQFF. The CDR3 DNA reads TGTGCCAGCAGTACCGAAGGACTAGCGGGGACGAACAATGAGCAGTTCTTC.

The V call is TRBV28, the J call TRBJ1-2; 8 nucleotides match TRBD1. The germline V gene has CDR1 MDHEN and CDR2 SYDVKM. CDR3 size: 14 residues. V dropped 2 bases and J dropped 8; count of bases not matched to a gene: 7. This CDR3 is CASSLLRGQGGYTF. CDR3 nucleotides: TGTGCCAGCAGTTTACTCAGGGGGCAAGGGGGCTACACCTTC.

J is TRBJ2-2 and V is TRBV5-1, with unresolved D. Trimming removed 0 bases at V and 6 bases at J, with 9 bases between. The CDR3 has 14 amino acids. Germline CDR1 is SGHRS and CDR2 is YFSETQ. The CDR3 sequence: CASSLAAQPGELFF. As DNA, the CDR3 is TGCGCCAGCAGCTTGGCTGCGCAACCCGGGGAGCTGTTTTTT. Full variable domain (outside the CDR3, taken from reference TRBV5-1 and TRBJ2-2): KAGVTQTPRYLIKTRGQQVTLSCSPISGHRSVSWYQQTPGQGLQFLFEYFSETQRNKGNFPGRFSGRQFSNSRSEMNVSTLELGDSALYLCASSLAAQPGELFFGEGSRLTVL.

Concerning this clone itself: This specimen includes other DNA sequences encoding the same CDR3. J is TRBJ2-7 and V is TRBV25-1; TRBD2 agrees at 9 bases. The CDR3 loop spans 13 amino acids. The junction had 9 bases not matched to a gene; V was cut back by 5 bases and J by 10 bases. Germline-derived CDR1 and CDR2 are MGHDK and SYGVNS. As DNA, the CDR3 is TGTGCCAGCAGTCCCTCTCTAGCGGGAAAACAGTACTTC. The encoded protein is CASSPSLAGKQYF.

This chain links TRBV5-8 with TRBJ2-1, with a weak D call TRBD1 (6 bases). The CDR3 consists of 14 residues. Germline CDR1 reads SGHTS; CDR2 reads YDEGEE. The ends were cut back, 4 bases at V and 7 bases at J, with 15 bases in the middle. CDR3 in amino acids: CASSPRGQLNEQFF. The CDR3 DNA reads TGTGCCAGCAGCCCCCGAGGACAGTTAAATGAGCAGTTCTTC.

The V call is TRBV9, the J call TRBJ1-1; D is possibly TRBD1 (5 bases). The ends were cut back, 0 bases at V and 3 bases at J, with 21 bases in the middle. Germline loops: CDR1 SGDLS, CDR2 YYNGEE. This CDR3 is built from 18 residues. The CDR3 is CASSVDQTAGPGDTEAFF. The CDR3 nucleotides are TGTGCCAGCAGCGTAGACCAAACAGCGGGGCCGGGGGACACTGAAGCTTTCTTT.

The chain couples TRBV18 to TRBJ2-5; D not resolved. There are 14 residues in the CDR3. Trimming pared 2 bases from V and 5 bases from J, leaving 12 bases between. Germline V CDR1 and CDR2: KGHSH, LQKENI. This CDR3 reads CASSPGAARETQYF. DNA of the CDR3: TGTGCCAGCTCACCAGGTGCGGCGAGGGAGACCCAGTACTTC.

The chain combines TRBV6-4 with TRBJ1-1; tentative D call: TRBD1 (5 bases). The germline V and J ends were trimmed by 2 bases and 6 bases, with 10 bases remaining between them. Germline CDR1 MRHNA, CDR2 SNTAGT. This CDR3 region has 13 residues. In nucleotides, the CDR3 is TGTGCCAGCAGTGACCCAGGGCAAGCTGAAGCTTTCTTT. This gives the protein CASSDPGQAEAFF.

The chain uses TRBV19 and TRBJ2-2; the D is unclear. Between the trimmed V and J ends, which lost 3 bases and 4 bases, there was a span of 9 bases. The germline gives CDR1 LNHDA, CDR2 SQIVND (reference sequence). The CDR3 runs to 14 residues. CDR3 in DNA: TGTGCCAGTAGTATTAGCCCCCTCACCGGGGAGCTGTTTTTT. Its translation is CASSISPLTGELFF.

The V and J genes are TRBV27 and TRBJ2-6; tentatively, D is TRBD1 (5 bases). CDR1 is MNHEY and CDR2 is SMNVEV in the germline V gene (reference sequence). Trimming took 2 bases from V and 2 from J, leaving 7 bases between them. The CDR3 runs 15 residues. CDR3: CASSLSRAGANVLTF. The CDR3 DNA reads as TGTGCCAGCAGTTTAAGCAGGGCTGGGGCCAACGTCCTGACTTTC.

This chain connects TRBV5-1 to TRBJ2-5, with 9 nucleotides matching TRBD1. Germline assignment: CDR1 SGHRS and CDR2 YFSETQ. CDR3 length: 17 amino acids. The V gene end was trimmed by 4 bases and the J gene end by 3 bases; junction bases not matched to a gene: 13. CDR3 amino acids: CASSPISGQGQKETQYF. The CDR3 bases are TGCGCCAGCAGCCCTATCTCCGGACAGGGGCAGAAAGAGACCCAGTACTTC.

The V call is TRBV7-9, the J call TRBJ1-1, with a tentative D call TRBD1 (6 bases). Germline CDR1 SEHNR, CDR2 FQNEAQ (reference sequence). V dropped 6 bases and J dropped 0 bases, with 17 bases sitting between them. CDR3 length: 16 residues. CDR3 DNA: TGTGCCAGCAGTTCGGACAGTCATCGGTTGAACACTGAAGCTTTCTTT. Protein sequence: CASSSDSHRLNTEAFF.

This clone has a single count. One junction end does not reproduce the germline sequence, and a read error may be involved. J is TRBJ2-5 and V is TRBV7-8; TRBD2 aligns across 7 bases. Germline CDR1 and CDR2: SGHVS and FQNEAQ. The CDR3 runs 14 residues. The CDR3 is CASTLVGGRKTQYF. CDR3 nucleotides: TGTGCCAGCACCTTAGTGGGGGGGAGAAAGACCCAGTACTTC.

The V gene is TRBV28, the J gene TRBJ1-6; tentative D call: TRBD1 (6 bases). Per the germline V gene, CDR1 is MDHEN and CDR2 is SYDVKM. Trimming took off 7 bases at V and 6 bases at J, with 10 bases between the two ends. The CDR3 is 13 amino acids. This CDR3 is CASIQGLNSPLHF. CDR3 nucleotide sequence: TGTGCCAGCATCCAGGGGCTTAATTCACCCCTCCACTTT.

J is TRBJ2-1 and V is TRBV6-5; TRBD1 agrees at 10 bases. Germline V CDR1 and CDR2: MNHEY, SVGAGI. Trimming removed 2 bases from V and 8 bases from J; junction bases left unmatched: 3. The CDR3 length is 14 residues. This CDR3 reads CASSYPDRGHEQFF. For the CDR3, the DNA is TGTGCCAGCAGTTACCCCGACAGGGGGCATGAGCAGTTCTTC.

The J gene is TRBJ2-3, the V gene TRBV4-3, with D uncertain. Germline lookup yields CDR1 LGHNA and CDR2 YSLEER. V dropped 4 bases and J dropped 0 bases, with 11 bases sitting between them. The CDR3 length is 15 residues. This CDR3 is CASSPGAASTDTQYF. In DNA form, the CDR3 reads TGCGCCAGCAGCCCAGGCGCCGCTAGCACAGATACGCAGTATTTT.

V is TRBV28 and J is TRBJ1-2, with 9 bases lining up with TRBD1. The J segment lost 2 bases and the V segment lost 2 bases, leaving 6 bases of the junction unmatched. Germline loops: CDR1 MDHEN, CDR2 SYDVKM. This CDR3 has 16 amino acids. The CDR3 sequence is CASSLPQGQGNYGYTF. CDR3 DNA: TGTGCCAGCAGTTTACCCCAGGGACAGGGCAACTATGGCTACACCTTC.

The J gene is TRBJ2-2, the V gene TRBV5-6, with D possibly TRBD1 on 5 matching bases. Germline V gene lookup returns CDR1 SGHDT and CDR2 YYEEEE. The CDR3 runs to 19 residues. Between the trimmed V and J ends, which lost 2 bases and 4 bases, there was a span of 24 bases. The CDR3 DNA follows: TGTGCCAGCAGCTTAAGTGCGCTAATAAAAGGGGCGGTCACCGGGGAGCTGTTTTTT. This encodes CASSLSALIKGAVTGELFF.

J is TRBJ1-2 and V is TRBV10-3; 9 positions match TRBD1. Trimming took 6 bases from V and 7 from J; bases not matched to a gene: 6. Germline V CDR1 and CDR2: ENHRY, SYGVKD. This CDR3 comprises 13 residues. CDR3: CAIRGQGEGGYTF. CDR3 nucleotide sequence: TGTGCCATCAGGGGACAGGGCGAGGGTGGCTACACCTTC.

The chain links TRBV7-4 to TRBJ2-2; TRBD2 is a possible D gene (5 bases). CDR3 length: 17 amino acids. V lost 2 bases and J 0 bases, leaving 13 bases between the germline ends. CDR1 and CDR2 (germline): SGHVT, SQSDAQ. The CDR3 sequence: CASSLNSADANTGELFF. CDR3 bases: TGTGCCAGCAGCTTAAATAGCGCAGACGCGAACACCGGGGAGCTGTTTTTT.

The rearrangement uses TRBV29-1 and TRBJ1-2; D might be TRBD1 (6 bases). The CDR3 has 11 amino acids. V was pared by 7 bases and J by 6 bases, with 12 bases between. From germline, CDR1 is SQVTM and CDR2 ANQGSEA. CDR3 protein: CSAGRTDGYTF. CDR3 sequence (DNA): TGCAGCGCCGGCCGGACAGATGGCTACACCTTC.